Included here is one T cell receptor beta chain sequence, with context. Additional DNA sequences in this sample encode the identical CDR3. The data are from a study of blood T cell repertoires in COVID-19. Libraries were prepared by immunoSEQ multiplex PCR; TCRdb keeps only in-frame clonotypes and omits some of them. The data contain about 280,000 clones, around 82% of them singletons. Germline CDR1 reads SGHDT; CDR2 reads YYEEEE. The CDR3 loop spans 14 amino acids. Trimming took 2 bases from V and 2 from J; bases not matched to a gene: 2. The receptor was derived from a woman between 45 and 60 years old who had recovered from COVID-19. The chain carries TRBV5-6 and TRBJ2-3, with 7 nucleotides matching TRBD2. Sequencing was carried out using peripheral blood. CDR3 DNA: TGTGCCAGCAGCTTAGGGACTAACACAGATACGCAGTATTTT. Its protein product is CASSLGTNTDTQYF.